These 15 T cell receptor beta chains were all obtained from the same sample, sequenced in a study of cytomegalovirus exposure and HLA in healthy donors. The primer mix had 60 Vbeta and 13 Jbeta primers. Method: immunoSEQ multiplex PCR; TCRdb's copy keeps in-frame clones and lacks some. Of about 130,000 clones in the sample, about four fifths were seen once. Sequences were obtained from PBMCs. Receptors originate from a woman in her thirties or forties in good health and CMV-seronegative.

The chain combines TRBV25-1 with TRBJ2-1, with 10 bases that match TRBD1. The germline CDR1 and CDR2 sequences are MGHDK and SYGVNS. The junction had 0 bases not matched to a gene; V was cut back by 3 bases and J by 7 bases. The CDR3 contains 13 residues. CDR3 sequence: CASSEGQGNEQFF. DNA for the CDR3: TGTGCCAGCAGTGAGGGACAGGGGAATGAGCAGTTCTTC.

CDR3 DNA: TGTGCCAGCAGTGCAACAGGGCTCGGGAACACTGAAGCTTTCTTT. Translated, it gives CASSATGLGNTEAFF. The V gene is TRBV28, the J gene TRBJ1-1, with TRBD1 as a possible D gene (6 bases). CDR1 and CDR2 from the germline V gene are MDHEN and SYDVKM. Trimming cost V 5 bases and J 1 base, with 14 bases left between them. This CDR3 region has 15 residues.

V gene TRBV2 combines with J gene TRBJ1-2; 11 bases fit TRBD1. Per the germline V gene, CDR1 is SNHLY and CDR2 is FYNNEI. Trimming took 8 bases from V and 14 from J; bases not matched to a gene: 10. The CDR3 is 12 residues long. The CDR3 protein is CASRPGQGASTF. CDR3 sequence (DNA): TGTGCCAGCCGTCCTGGACAGGGGGCGAGTACCTTC.

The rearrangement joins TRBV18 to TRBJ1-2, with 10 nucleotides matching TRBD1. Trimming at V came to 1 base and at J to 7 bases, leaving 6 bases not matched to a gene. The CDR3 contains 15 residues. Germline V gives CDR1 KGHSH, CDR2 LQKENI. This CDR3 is CASSPQGQGLIGYTF. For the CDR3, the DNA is TGTGCCAGCTCACCACAGGGACAGGGGTTGATTGGCTACACCTTC. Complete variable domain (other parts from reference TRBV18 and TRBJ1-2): NAGVMQNPRHLVRRRGQEARLRCSPMKGHSHVYWYRQLPEEGLKFMVYLQKENIIDESGMPKERFSAEFPKEGPSILRIQQVVRGDSAAYFCASSPQGQGLIGYTFGSGTRLTVV.

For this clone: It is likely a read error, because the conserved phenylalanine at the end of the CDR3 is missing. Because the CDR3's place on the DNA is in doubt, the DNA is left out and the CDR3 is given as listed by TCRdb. The CDR3 sequence: CASSSGTSGGLVI. The gene calls are TRBV5-4 and TRBJ2-7; TRBD2, the D gene given by the table, was not confirmed from the DNA. The V gene's germline CDR1 is SGHNT and CDR2 YYREEE (reference sequence). The length of the CDR3 is 13 amino acids, counting both ends.

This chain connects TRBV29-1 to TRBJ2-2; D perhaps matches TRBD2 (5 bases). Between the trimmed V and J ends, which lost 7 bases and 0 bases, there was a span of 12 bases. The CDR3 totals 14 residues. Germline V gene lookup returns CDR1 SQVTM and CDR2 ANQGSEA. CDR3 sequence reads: CSGRRGSNTGELFF. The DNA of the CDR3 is TGCAGCGGGAGACGGGGTTCGAACACCGGGGAGCTGTTTTTT.

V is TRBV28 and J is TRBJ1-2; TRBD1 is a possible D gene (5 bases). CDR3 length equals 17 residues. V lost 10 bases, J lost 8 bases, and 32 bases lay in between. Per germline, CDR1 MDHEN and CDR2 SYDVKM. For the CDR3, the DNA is TGTGCCATCCCCAGGTCCTCAGGGTATAAGTCCTCACAGGGCTACACCTTC. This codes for CAIPRSSGYKSSQGYTF.

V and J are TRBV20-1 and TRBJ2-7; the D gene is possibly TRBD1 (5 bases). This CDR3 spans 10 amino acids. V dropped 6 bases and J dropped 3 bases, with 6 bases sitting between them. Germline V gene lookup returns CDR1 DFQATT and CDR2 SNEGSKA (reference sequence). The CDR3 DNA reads TGCAGTGCCCAGGGCTACGAGCAGTACTTC. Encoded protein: CSAQGYEQYF.

CDR3 in DNA: TGTGCCAGCAGTTTACAAGGGAGGACAGGCATAAGGCGTGCTGAAGCTTTCTTT. Residues: CASSLQGRTGIRRAEAFF. This chain joins TRBV28 and TRBJ1-1; 7 nucleotides align to TRBD1. The length of the CDR3 is 18 residues. V trimming: 2 bases; J trimming: 6 bases; junction bases outside the gene matches: 18. Germline V gene sequence: CDR1 MDHEN, CDR2 SYDVKM.

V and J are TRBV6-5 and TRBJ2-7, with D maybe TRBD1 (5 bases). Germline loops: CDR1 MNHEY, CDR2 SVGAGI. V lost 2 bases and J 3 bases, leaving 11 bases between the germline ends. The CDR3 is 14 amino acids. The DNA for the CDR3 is TGTGCCAGCAGTTACACCAAAGGGGACTACGAGCAGTACTTC. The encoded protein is CASSYTKGDYEQYF.

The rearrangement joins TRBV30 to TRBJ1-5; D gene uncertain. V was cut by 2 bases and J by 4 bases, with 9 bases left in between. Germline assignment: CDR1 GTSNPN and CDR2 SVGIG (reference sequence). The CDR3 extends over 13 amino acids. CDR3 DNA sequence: TGTGCCTGGAGTTCTAGAGGGAATCAGCCCCAGCATTTT. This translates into CAWSSRGNQPQHF.

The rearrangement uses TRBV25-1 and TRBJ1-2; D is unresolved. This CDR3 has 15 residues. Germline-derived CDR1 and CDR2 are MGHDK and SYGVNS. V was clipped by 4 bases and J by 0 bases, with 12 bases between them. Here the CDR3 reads CASSGGDGANYGYTF. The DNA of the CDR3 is TGTGCCAGCAGTGGGGGAGACGGTGCTAACTATGGCTACACCTTC.

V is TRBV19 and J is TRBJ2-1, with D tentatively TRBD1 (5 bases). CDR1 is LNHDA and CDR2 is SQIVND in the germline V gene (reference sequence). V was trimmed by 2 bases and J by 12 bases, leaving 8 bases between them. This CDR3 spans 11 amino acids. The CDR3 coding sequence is TGTGCCAGTAGTATAAGACAGCGGCAGTTCTTC. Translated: CASSIRQRQFF.

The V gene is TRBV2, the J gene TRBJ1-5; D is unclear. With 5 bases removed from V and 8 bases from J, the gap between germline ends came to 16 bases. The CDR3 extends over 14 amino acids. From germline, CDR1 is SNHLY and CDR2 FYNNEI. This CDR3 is CASSSQIPREPQHF. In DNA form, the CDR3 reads TGTGCCAGCAGTAGTCAGATCCCGAGGGAGCCCCAGCATTTT.

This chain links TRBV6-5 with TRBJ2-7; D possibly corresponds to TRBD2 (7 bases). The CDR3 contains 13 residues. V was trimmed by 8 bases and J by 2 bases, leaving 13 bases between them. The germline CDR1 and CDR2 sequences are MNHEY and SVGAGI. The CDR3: CASLKGGTYEQYF. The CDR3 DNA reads TGTGCCAGCCTGAAGGGGGGGACCTACGAGCAGTACTTC.